These 11 T cell receptor beta chains were sequenced from one sample in a study of T cell responses to AZD1222 COVID-19 vaccine. Assay used: immunoSEQ multiplex PCR; TCRdb lists only in-frame clones, some missing. The sample records 100,000 to 150,000 clones, approximately 82% being singletons. The source was peripheral blood, collected 28 days after the second AZD1222 dose. These receptors were obtained from an adult who received the AZD1222 COVID-19 vaccine.

The rearrangement joins TRBV4-3 to TRBJ1-2; D is unresolved. V was clipped by 0 bases and J by 8 bases, with 16 bases between them. Germline V lookup: CDR1 LGHNA, CDR2 YSLEER. CDR3 length: 15 residues. The chain's CDR3 is CASSQDPRNPNGYTF. CDR3 in DNA: TGCGCCAGCAGCCAAGATCCAAGGAATCCGAACGGCTACACCTTC.

This sequence joins TRBV5-5 and TRBJ1-1; D is unresolved. This CDR3 comprises 16 residues. Germline CDR1 reads SGHKS; CDR2 reads YYEKEE (reference sequence). Trimming removed 4 bases from V and 0 bases from J, with 16 bases in between. CDR3 amino acids: CASSVAGGSLNTEAFF. The CDR3 region has the DNA TGTGCCAGCAGCGTCGCAGGTGGAAGTTTGAACACTGAAGCTTTCTTT.

This clone was counted a single time. The V gene is TRBV7-2, the J gene TRBJ1-5, with a weak D call TRBD1 (5 bases). The V end was cut by 2 bases, the J end by 5 bases, with 7 bases between. This CDR3 comprises 13 residues. Germline CDR1 and CDR2: SGHTA and FQGNSA. The CDR3 loop reads CASSLNRYQPQHF. The CDR3 DNA reads as TGTGCCAGCAGCTTAAACAGGTATCAGCCCCAGCATTTT.

The gene calls are TRBV27 and TRBJ2-7, with TRBD2 matching over 7 bases. CDR1 is MNHEY and CDR2 is SMNVEV in the germline V gene (reference sequence). The CDR3 has 14 residues. The ends lost 3 bases at V and 2 bases at J; junction bases unmatched: 4. CDR3 protein: CASSFREGPYEQYF. The CDR3 nucleotides are TGTGCCAGCAGTTTCAGGGAGGGCCCCTACGAGCAGTACTTC.

J is TRBJ1-2 and V is TRBV28; no reliable D call. Per germline, CDR1 MDHEN and CDR2 SYDVKM. This CDR3 contains 13 residues. Trimming removed 5 bases from V and 8 bases from J, with 15 bases in between. CDR3 residues: CASSPWEGGGYTF. The DNA of the CDR3 is TGTGCCAGCAGTCCCTGGGAGGGTGGGGGCTACACCTTC.

The V and J genes are TRBV3-1 (or the pseudogene TRBV3-2) and TRBJ2-1; TRBD2 matches 8 bases. CDR3 length: 17 residues. CDR1 and CDR2 (germline): LGHDT, YNNKEL (reference sequence). V gave up 4 bases and J gave up 2 bases; unmatched junction bases: 10. The CDR3 loop is CASSPQLAVEPYNEQFF. The CDR3 DNA is TGTGCCAGCAGCCCTCAACTAGCGGTCGAGCCCTACAATGAGCAGTTCTTC.

The chain links TRBV30 to TRBJ2-1; unclear D gene. Germline V gene data show CDR1 as GTSNPN and CDR2 as SVGIG (reference sequence). CDR3 length: 13 amino acids. The ends were cut back, 5 bases at V and 7 bases at J, with 15 bases in the middle. The CDR3 loop reads CAWALHGWNEQFF. CDR3 coding DNA: TGTGCCTGGGCGTTACATGGGTGGAATGAGCAGTTCTTC.

V gene TRBV18 combines with J gene TRBJ2-7; possibly TRBD2 for D (6 bases). V was clipped by 0 bases and J by 3 bases, with 9 bases between them. CDR1 is KGHSH and CDR2 is LQKENI in the germline V gene. This CDR3 is built from 14 residues. CDR3 amino acids: CASSPPQGGYEQYF. CDR3 coding DNA: TGTGCCAGCTCACCACCGCAGGGAGGCTACGAGCAGTACTTC.

The rearrangement links TRBV5-5 to TRBJ1-1; TRBD1 might be the D (5 bases). The CDR3 contains 15 residues. Germline values: CDR1 SGHKS, CDR2 YYEKEE (reference sequence). V lost 2 bases, J lost 0 bases, and 11 bases lay in between. CDR3 nucleotides: TGTGCCAGCAGCTTTTCGCCGGGGCTGAACACTGAAGCTTTCTTT. Its protein is CASSFSPGLNTEAFF.

The chain links TRBV29-1 to TRBJ1-2; D is possibly TRBD1 (5 bases). The ends were cut back, 4 bases at V and 0 bases at J, with 12 bases in the middle. Per germline, CDR1 SQVTM and CDR2 ANQGSEA. The CDR3 spans 14 residues. The chain's CDR3 is CSVASREPNYGYTF. Here the CDR3 DNA reads TGCAGCGTTGCTTCCAGGGAACCTAACTATGGCTACACCTTC.

Notes on this clone: Here the CDR3 omits its conserved ending phenylalanine or tryptophan, so a read error is the likely source. It is unclear where the CDR3 begins or ends on the DNA, so no DNA is shown, and the CDR3 is as TCRdb lists it. This rearrangement joins TRBV10-3 to TRBJ1-5. Looked up from germline, CDR1 is ENHRY and CDR2 is SYGVKD. Ends included, the CDR3 has 13 residues. This chain's CDR3 is CAISESRGGSPLV.